The text below deals with one TCR beta chain. This clonotype was observed at least ten times. Its specific antigen is unknown. No base quality values were provided; no much bigger clone lies one nucleotide off. Receptor libraries were prepared by 5' RACE. The listed sequencing device is NextSeq 500. To correct for sequencing error and PCR bias, the TCR library protocol tagged individual cDNA molecules with unique molecular identifiers. Sequencing covered both TCR alpha and beta chains, and within each sample the abundances of alpha and beta sequences were tightly co-correlated. In the authors' own workflow: Decombinator V4 was used to annotate the V gene, J gene and CDR3 of the TCR sequences. Expanded TCRs were defined as changing significantly between any two time points under a Poisson model with p below 0.0001. TCR abundances were normalised to the total number of TCRs sequenced per sample and were expressed as counts per million. A search of VDJdb, accessed on 1 November 2021, was run for TCRs annotated to CMV, EBV and SARS-CoV-2, with TCRs annotated for multiple antigens excluded. TCRdb passed the public sequencing reads through fastp at Q25 and MiXCR, retaining productive beta sequences. Identical CDR3 protein sequences are pooled into one entry, listed with their most common genes and DNA. The V and J calls reflect TCRdb's pipeline rather than the authors' work. Within this sample are 40,000 to 55,000 distinct CDR3 sequences, with 20% to 25% of them counted one time only. Of the sample, roughly 4.2% falls within the top ten clones.

This entry is derived from a study of early T cells in non-severe SARS-CoV-2 infection (dated by TCRdb to about 2021). Study-level background: Because TCR sequencing relied on bulk RNA taken from unsorted whole blood, pairing of alpha and beta chains was not possible.

Set within a cohort of healthcare workers in London, UK, this nested case-control study involved weekly PCR testing of nasopharyngeal swabs along with blood sampling. Healthcare workers were recruited between 23 and 31 March 2020, during the week of the UK lockdown, and were followed weekly for up to roughly 15 weeks. The study at large found these results: VDJdb matching was skewed toward anti-spike CD8 responses, so virus-specific expansions were likely underestimated and private and CD4 specificities were missed.

The specimen comprised whole blood, sampled at baseline. This TCR derives from an adult who was a healthcare worker with PCR-confirmed SARS-CoV-2 infection or an uninfected control (not recorded which).

CDR3 protein: CASTDQGYQETQYF. The DNA reads TGTGCCAGCACCGACCAGGGGTACCAAGAGACCCAGTACTTC. This chain joins TRBV11-2 to TRBJ2-5; perhaps TRBD1 is the D gene, with 6 bases matching. CDR1 and CDR2 (SGHAT, FQNNGV) derive from the germline V gene. Taken from cysteine to phenylalanine, the CDR3 has 14 residues. Only the CDR3 DNA is retained, 42 bases long and in frame from the first base. The junction shows trimming of 7 bases on V and 0 bases on J, plus 12 bases between the germline ends.